The rows below give T cell receptor beta chains drawn from one sample of a study of T-cell reconstitution after alpha-beta-depleted transplantation in children. MiXCR, run by TCRdb on the PCR reads, gives a single entry per CDR3 protein. The profile shows over 70,000 distinct CDR3 sequences, about 12% of them singletons. Sequencing used PBMCs from the stem cell graft donor, obtained from the stem cell graft. The source of these receptors is a human donor who donated a stem cell graft to a child with inherited bone marrow failure. Both conserved end residues are part of each CDR3. D genes are given only for firm matches. Only part of the rows carry a size: once, few, many, or a class if the clone is expanded.

j_gene	abundance	len	v_gene	d_gene	CDR3nt	CDR3aa
TRBJ1-1	-	14	TRBV7-3	-	TGTGCCAGCAGCTTAAGTCGCGGGAACACTGAAGCTTTCTTT	CASSLSRGNTEAFF
TRBJ2-2	-	13	TRBV5-6	-	TGTGCCAGCAGCTTGGGGTCAGCCGGGGAGCTGTTTTTT	CASSLGSAGELFF
TRBJ1-4	many	14	TRBV7-9	-	TGTGCCAGCAGCTTAGGCGGAGGGCGTGAAAAACTGTTTTTT	CASSLGGGREKLFF
TRBJ2-5	many	17	TRBV5-1	TRBD2	TGCGCCAGCAGCCCTCCCTTAGCGGGGGGGCTTCAGGAGACCCAGTACTTC	CASSPPLAGGLQETQYF
TRBJ2-1	many	15	TRBV20-1	TRBD1	TGCAGTGCTAGAGATCCCAGGGGGCCCTACAATGAGCAGTTCTTC	CSARDPRGPYNEQFF
TRBJ2-2	many	16	TRBV6-1	TRBD2	TGTGCCAGCAGTAGATCTAGCGGGTCGAACACCGGGGAGCTGTTTTTT	CASSRSSGSNTGELFF
TRBJ2-2	many	15	TRBV5-1	TRBD1	TGCGCCAGCCTCCCGACAGGGGGCCACACCGGGGAGCTGTTTTTT	CASLPTGGHTGELFF
TRBJ2-7	many	13	TRBV7-2	-	TGTGCCAGCAGCTTACTCCCGCTTTACGAGCAGTACTTC	CASSLLPLYEQYF
TRBJ1-3	many	13	TRBV7-9	-	TGTGCCAGCAGCTCACCCAGGTCAAACACCATATATTTT	CASSSPRSNTIYF
TRBJ2-7	many	16	TRBV14	TRBD2	TGTGCCAGCAGCGGTGGTAGCGGGAGTAATTCCTACGAGCAGTACTTC	CASSGGSGSNSYEQYF
TRBJ1-4	many	12	TRBV12-3/TRBV12-4	-	TGTGCCAGCAGCACAGGGAGTGAAAAACTGTTTTTT	CASSTGSEKLFF
TRBJ2-5	-	14	TRBV7-9	-	TGTGCCAGCAGCTTATCCAACCTGGACCAGACCCAGTACTTC	CASSLSNLDQTQYF
TRBJ2-7	few	13	TRBV20-1	-	TGCAGTGCTGCCTTCGGCATTGCCTACGAGCAGTACTTC	CSAAFGIAYEQYF
TRBJ2-1	-	12	TRBV9	-	TGTGCCAGCAGCGTAGGGGTTCAGGAGCAGTTCTTC	CASSVGVQEQFF
TRBJ2-5	many	15	TRBV9	-	TGTGCCAGCAGCGTAGGGGGCAGGGGCCAAGAGACCCAGTACTTC	CASSVGGRGQETQYF
TRBJ2-2	-	13	TRBV20-1	-	TGCAGTGCAGGCGGACCGTACACCGGGGAGCTGTTTTTT	CSAGGPYTGELFF
TRBJ2-6	-	16	TRBV2	-	TGTGCCAGCGTTGGTGGCAGCCTCTCTGGGGCCAACGTCCTGACTTTC	CASVGGSLSGANVLTF
TRBJ1-1	many	15	TRBV6-5	-	TGTGCCACTTGTTGGGGGGTTGGTTGTGGCACTGAAGCTTTCTTT	CATCWGVGCGTEAFF
TRBJ1-5	many	13	TRBV29-1	TRBD1	TGCAGCGTCCAGGGGGCGAGAGGACAGCCCCAGCATTTT	CSVQGARGQPQHF
TRBJ2-4	many	14	TRBV9	-	TGTGCCAGCTCCAGGTTGGGGGCCAAAAACATTCAGTACTTC	CASSRLGAKNIQYF
TRBJ2-1	-	16	TRBV7-2	-	TGTGCCAGCAGCGAACAGGGCGTCAGCTCCTACAATGAGCAGTTCTTC	CASSEQGVSSYNEQFF
TRBJ2-4	few	16	TRBV12-3/TRBV12-4	-	TGTGCCAGCAGTTTACAATCGGGCGGGCCCAAAAACATTCAGTACTTC	CASSLQSGGPKNIQYF
TRBJ2-3	few	15	TRBV11-1	-	TGTGCCAGCAGCTTACCGCGACTAAGGGTCGCGACGCAGTATTTT	CASSLPRLRVATQYF
TRBJ2-2	many	14	TRBV12-5	TRBD2	TGTGCTAGTGCCCGGGAGGCAGTCACCGGGGAGCTGTTTTTT	CASAREAVTGELFF
TRBJ2-7	many	17	TRBV7-3	TRBD2	TGTGCCAGCAGCTTAATGGGTGTCGGGGGGACCTCCTACGAGCAGTACTTC	CASSLMGVGGTSYEQYF
TRBJ2-7	-	13	TRBV10-3	TRBD1	TGTGCCTCCCGGGGGACAGGCGCCTACGAGCAGTACTTC	CASRGTGAYEQYF
TRBJ1-5	many	16	TRBV5-1	-	TGCGCCAGCAGCCTGGACGGAGTTTATAGCAATCAGCCCCAGCATTTT	CASSLDGVYSNQPQHF
TRBJ2-3	-	13	TRBV5-5	-	TGTGCCAGCAGCTCCGGCCTCACAGATACGCAGTATTTT	CASSSGLTDTQYF